A single T cell receptor beta chain is shown here with its context. What it binds is unknown. The sample is drawn from a study of beta chain features in type 1 diabetes. General study points: Patients' naive, central memory and regulatory TCRB repertoires appeared more alike than those of healthy donors. A moderate, significant TCRB CDR3 shortening appeared in type 1 diabetes across four CD4+ subsets.

Per the germline V gene, CDR1 is KGHSH and CDR2 is LQKENI. V was clipped by 3 bases and J by 3 bases, with 9 bases between them. The CDR3 has 14 residues. Isolated RNA was reverse transcribed in full, so expressed TCRB transcripts were sequenced. The table came from immunoSEQ multiplex PCR; TCRdb's copy has only in-frame clones and leaves some out. Of more than 250,000 clones in the sample, over 20% were seen once. This TCR derives from a middle-aged woman with type 1 diabetes. The chain couples TRBV18 to TRBJ1-5; D is possibly TRBD1 (5 bases). Sequencing was performed on naive CD4+ T cells from blood. Here the CDR3 reads CASSPGGDNQPQHF. CDR3 coding DNA: TGTGCCAGCTCACCCGGGGGGGACAATCAGCCCCAGCATTTT.